This T cell receptor (beta chain) was sequenced in a study of Graves' ophthalmopathy and Graves' hyperthyroidism. Trimming took 5 bases from V and 5 from J, leaving 15 bases between them. This CDR3 comprises 14 residues. The evidence that diagnosis relied on was clinical symptoms, serum thyroxine, TRAb, thyroid ultrasound and orbital computed tomography. The authors amplified TCR beta CDR3 regions, and they did so from RNA transcripts for repertoire sequencing. HTBI primers were used in a first-round RT-PCR, which preceded a second-round multiplex PCR. TCRdb ran MiXCR on the multiplex PCR reads and lists one entry per CDR3 protein. Among approximately 700,000 distinct CDR3 sequences listed, just over 40% were seen once.

This sequence joins TRBV12-3 or TRBV12-4 and TRBJ1-1; a weak D match, TRBD1 (6 bases). This clonotype was obtained from an adult man with Graves' ophthalmopathy. Sequencing used peripheral blood. The CDR3 region is CASSDSGARTEAFF. CDR3 sequence (DNA): TGTGCCAGCAGTGACTCGGGGGCGCGTACTGAAGCTTTCTTT.